These 30 T cell receptor beta chains were all obtained from the same sample, sequenced in a study of blood T cell repertoires in COVID-19 (dated by TCRdb to 2020 to 2021). Library method: the immunoSEQ multiplex PCR assay. TCRdb stores this immuneACCESS table with in-frame sequences only. Part of the clones is absent; in the studies checked, under half of the shortfall reflects unresolved V genes, and no reason is known for the rest. This sample is represented by approximately 120,000 clones; approximately 71% of them were singletons. Approximately 2% of the sample comes from the top ten. The sample comprised peripheral blood. The receptors shown here come from a woman between 70 and 85 years old with acute or convalescent COVID-19.

The chain uses TRBV7-9 and TRBJ1-2; 8 bases fit TRBD1. The CDR3 totals 13 residues. Germline values: CDR1 SEHNR, CDR2 FQNEAQ (reference sequence). V was pared by 1 base and J by 5 bases, with 0 bases of the junction left unmatched. CDR3 in amino acids: CASSLGQGYGYTF. CDR3 nucleotide sequence: TGTGCCAGCAGCTTAGGACAGGGGTATGGCTACACCTTC.

This clone was observed a few times. The chain uses TRBV6-5 and TRBJ1-2; no firm D call. The V end lost 4 bases, the J end lost 0 bases, and 12 bases lay between the germline ends. In germline, CDR1 is MNHEY, CDR2 SVGAGI. The CDR3 sequence is 15 residues long. This CDR3 is CASSSTAPTNYGYTF. DNA of the CDR3: TGTGCCAGCAGTTCAACAGCCCCAACTAACTATGGCTACACCTTC.

The chain links TRBV6-5 to TRBJ2-5; 10 bases fit TRBD1. The CDR3 has 15 residues. CDR1 and CDR2 (germline): MNHEY, SVGAGI. The V segment lost 2 bases and the J segment 5 bases; nucleotides outside the gene matches: 5. The CDR3, as DNA: TGTGCCAGCAGTTACCGGGGACAGGGGCGGGAGACCCAGTACTTC. Protein sequence: CASSYRGQGRETQYF.

The rearrangement links TRBV6-5 to TRBJ1-5; TRBD1 matches at 7 bases. V shed 6 bases, J shed 7 bases, and the junction held 9 bases outside the gene matches. The CDR3 runs to 14 residues. The germline V gene encodes CDR1 MNHEY and CDR2 SVGAGI. The CDR3 bases are TGTGCCAGCAGGACAGGGTTGAGTGGCCAGCCCCAGCATTTT. Translated, it gives CASRTGLSGQPQHF.

The J gene is TRBJ2-3, the V gene TRBV7-2; 7 bases align to TRBD2. The CDR3 contains 17 residues. Trimming took 4 bases from V and 7 from J; bases not matched to a gene: 17. Germline CDR1 reads SGHTA; CDR2 reads FQGNSA. CDR3 coding DNA: TGTGCCAGCAGCTCCCGCGTAGGCCTAGCGGAGAGAAATACGCAGTATTTT. Protein sequence: CASSSRVGLAERNTQYF.

The V and J genes are TRBV10-2 and TRBJ1-5, with D tentatively TRBD1 (6 bases). CDR3 length: 17 amino acids. Trimming left V 8 bases short and J 4 bases short, with 24 bases between. Germline lookup yields CDR1 WSHSY and CDR2 SAAADI. CDR3 residues: CASGNDRPLGNNQPQHF. CDR3 sequence (DNA): TGCGCCAGCGGTAACGACAGGCCGCTTGGGAATAATCAGCCCCAGCATTTT.

A few counts support this clone. The J gene is TRBJ1-5, the V gene TRBV15, with unresolved D. This CDR3 has 14 amino acids. Germline CDR1 LNHNV, CDR2 YYDKDF (reference sequence). V lost 4 bases to trimming and J lost 6 bases, with 13 bases between them. The CDR3 region has the DNA TGTGCCACCAGCAAGACATTAGGTGGTCAGCCCCAGCATTTT. Residues: CATSKTLGGQPQHF.

The chain joins TRBV2 to TRBJ1-3; D ambiguous. Trimming pared 0 bases from V and 0 bases from J, leaving 12 bases between. This CDR3 contains 17 residues. Germline V lookup: CDR1 SNHLY, CDR2 FYNNEI. The CDR3 bases are TGTGCCAGCAGTGAAGCGTCAGGCTTATTCTCTGGAAACACCATATATTTT. Its protein is CASSEASGLFSGNTIYF.

The chain employs TRBV4-1 and TRBJ2-7, with 9 positions matching TRBD2. Losses at the gene ends were 1 base for V and 2 bases for J; bases not matched to a gene: 21. This CDR3 contains 21 residues. CDR1 is MGHRA and CDR2 is YSYEKL in the germline V gene. In DNA, the CDR3 is TGCGCCAGCAGCCAAGTCGGCCTAGCGGGGCACATTCCATTCCCACCCTACGAGCAGTACTTC. Its translation: CASSQVGLAGHIPFPPYEQYF.

The J gene is TRBJ1-2, the V gene TRBV12-3 or TRBV12-4, with 9 bases identical to TRBD1. CDR3 size: 13 residues. Losses at the gene ends were 4 bases for V and 5 bases for J; bases not matched to a gene: 2. DNA of the CDR3: TGTGCCAGCAGTTACAGGGGGCTTTATGGCTACACCTTC. The encoded protein is CASSYRGLYGYTF.

The chain links TRBV18 to TRBJ1-1; D call uncertain. Germline lookup yields CDR1 KGHSH and CDR2 LQKENI. The CDR3 covers 13 residues. Between the trimmed V and J ends, which lost 2 bases and 3 bases, there was a span of 7 bases. CDR3: CASSPDQYTEAFF. The CDR3 bases are TGTGCCAGCTCACCAGATCAGTACACTGAAGCTTTCTTT.

This clone has a handful of counts. This chain links TRBV7-2 with TRBJ2-5, with 8 bases matching TRBD2. V gave up 2 bases and J gave up 2 bases; unmatched junction bases: 7. Germline V gene sequence: CDR1 SGHTA, CDR2 FQGNSA. The CDR3 covers 16 residues. DNA of the CDR3: TGTGCCAGCAGCTTAAGAAGCGGGGGAGTTCAAGAGACCCAGTACTTC. Translating it yields CASSLRSGGVQETQYF.

The gene calls are TRBV7-9 and TRBJ1-5, with D possibly being TRBD1 (6 bases). This CDR3 contains 15 residues. V was trimmed by 5 bases and J by 0 bases, leaving 11 bases between them. CDR1 is SEHNR, CDR2 FQNEAQ, per germline (reference sequence). CDR3 DNA: TGTGCCAGCAGCCCAGGGGATTATAGCAATCAGCCCCAGCATTTT. This gives the protein CASSPGDYSNQPQHF.

The V and J genes are TRBV7-9 and TRBJ2-2; D uncertain. The germline gives CDR1 SEHNR, CDR2 FQNEAQ (reference sequence). V was cut by 7 bases and J by 6 bases, with 9 bases left in between. This CDR3 is 12 amino acids long. The CDR3 region is CASIESAGELFF. CDR3 DNA sequence: TGTGCCAGCATCGAGTCTGCCGGGGAGCTGTTTTTT.

J is TRBJ1-2 and V is TRBV18, with D perhaps matching TRBD1 (5 bases). This CDR3 has 14 residues. Trimming took 4 bases from V and 5 from J, leaving 14 bases between them. The germline gives CDR1 KGHSH, CDR2 LQKENI. CDR3 DNA: TGTGCCAGCTCACTTGACAGTCTCGCATATGGCTACACCTTC. Encoded protein: CASSLDSLAYGYTF.

This clone showed up just a few times. This chain uses TRBV18 with TRBJ1-4, with D perhaps TRBD1 (6 bases). V was clipped by 3 bases and J by 8 bases, with 16 bases between them. Germline V gives CDR1 KGHSH, CDR2 LQKENI. The CDR3 loop spans 15 amino acids. The DNA of the CDR3 is TGTGCCAGCTCACCGCCCGCCTCGCAGGGGGAAAAACTGTTTTTT. Encoded protein: CASSPPASQGEKLFF.

CDR3 region: CASSLPGWGDTEAFF. The DNA of the CDR3 is TGTGCCAGCAGTTTACCGGGGTGGGGGGACACTGAAGCTTTCTTT. V and J are TRBV28 and TRBJ1-1; TRBD1 might be the D (5 bases). V lost 2 bases and J lost 3, with 13 bases in between. CDR1 and CDR2 (germline): MDHEN, SYDVKM. The CDR3 is 15 amino acids. The variable domain in full, completed from reference TRBV28 and TRBJ1-1, reads DVKVTQSSRYLVKRTGEKVFLECVQDMDHENMFWYRQDPGLGLRLIYFSYDVKMKEKGDIPEGYSVSREKKERFSLILESASTNQTSMYLCASSLPGWGDTEAFFGQGTRLTVV.

The chain joins TRBV5-1 to TRBJ1-4; D is ambiguous. Germline V gene sequence: CDR1 SGHRS, CDR2 YFSETQ. Between the trimmed V and J ends, which lost 2 bases and 6 bases, there was a span of 8 bases. The CDR3 has 13 amino acids. The CDR3 is CASSLGLDEKLFF. CDR3 sequence (DNA): TGCGCCAGCAGCTTAGGACTTGATGAAAAACTGTTTTTT.

J is TRBJ1-1 and V is TRBV19; the D gene is possibly TRBD1 (5 bases). This CDR3 comprises 12 residues. From germline, CDR1 is LNHDA and CDR2 SQIVND (reference sequence). V gave up 7 bases and J gave up 11 bases, with 17 bases separating them. CDR3 in amino acids: CASNEVGRAAFF. For the CDR3, the DNA is TGTGCCAGTAATGAGGTCGGCAGGGCGGCTTTCTTT.

The chain is built from TRBV16 and TRBJ1-5, with TRBD1 matching 10 bases. The CDR3 loop spans 16 amino acids. Germline CDR1 is KGHSY and CDR2 is FQNENV. V lost 6 bases to trimming and J lost 2 bases; unmatched junction nucleotides: 7. Written as DNA, the CDR3 is TGTGCCAGCAGAAAGGGGACAGGGGTCGGCAATCAGCCCCAGCATTTT. Protein product: CASRKGTGVGNQPQHF. The full variable domain, its missing parts supplied by reference TRBV16 and TRBJ1-5, is GEEVAQTPKHLVRGEGQKAKLYCAPIKGHSYVFWYQQVLKNEFKFLISFQNENVFDETGMPKERFSAKCLPNSPCSLEIQATKLEDSAVYFCASRKGTGVGNQPQHFGDGTRLSIL.

This clone showed up just a few times. In the same sample, other DNA sequences code for this CDR3. V gene TRBV28 combines with J gene TRBJ2-1; the match to TRBD2 covers 16 bases. The CDR3 totals 15 residues. Trimming removed 3 bases from V and 7 bases from J; junction bases left unmatched: 0. CDR1 and CDR2 (germline): MDHEN, SYDVKM. CDR3 DNA: TGTGCCAGCAGTTTGGGACTAGCGGGAGGGAATGAGCAGTTCTTC. Its protein product is CASSLGLAGGNEQFF.

This chain uses TRBV18 with TRBJ2-5; tentatively, D is TRBD2 (6 bases). Germline values: CDR1 KGHSH, CDR2 LQKENI. The length of the CDR3 is 14 residues. The V end was cut by 3 bases, the J end by 3 bases, with 11 bases between. Written as DNA, the CDR3 is TGTGCCAGCTCACCGGCCGGGGGAGAAGAGACCCAGTACTTC. This gives the protein CASSPAGGEETQYF.

The rearrangement links TRBV6-6 to TRBJ1-1; weak D call: TRBD1 (5 bases). The CDR3 has 14 amino acids. The germline gives CDR1 MNHNY, CDR2 SVGAGI (reference sequence). CDR3: CAHDQKGSDTEAFF. The CDR3 region has the DNA TGTGCGCATGACCAAAAGGGGTCAGACACTGAAGCTTTCTTT.

The V and J genes are TRBV6-2 or TRBV6-3 and TRBJ1-1; 9 bases are a match to TRBD1. V lost 4 bases and J lost 10; bases outside the gene matches: 4. Germline V gene sequence: CDR1 MNHEY, CDR2 SVGEGT. The CDR3 consists of 12 residues. The CDR3 nucleotides read TGTGCCAGCAGTTGGACAGGGGAGGGAGCTTTCTTT. Protein sequence: CASSWTGEGAFF.

This clone was seen once. The chain has TRBV19 and TRBJ2-7; 8 nucleotides match TRBD2. The junction had 5 bases not matched to a gene; V was cut back by 2 bases and J by 5 bases. The V gene's germline CDR1 is LNHDA and CDR2 SQIVND (reference sequence). The CDR3 loop spans 14 amino acids. This CDR3 reads CASSINLAGHEQYF. The CDR3 DNA reads as TGTGCCAGTAGTATAAATCTAGCGGGTCACGAGCAGTACTTC.

The chain joins TRBV12-5 to TRBJ1-1, with 9 bases matching TRBD1. The CDR3 has 13 amino acids. V lost 5 bases to trimming and J lost 5 bases; unmatched junction nucleotides: 3. Germline V gene data show CDR1 as LGHNT and CDR2 as FRNRAP. The CDR3 bases are TGTGCTAGTGGTGGGACAGGGAGGACTGAAGCTTTCTTT. It codes for CASGGTGRTEAFF. The variable domain in full, completed from reference TRBV12-5 and TRBJ1-1, reads DARVTQTPRHKVTEMGQEVTMRCQPILGHNTVFWYRQTMMQGLELLAYFRNRAPLDDSGMPKDRFSAEMPDATLATLKIQPSEPRDSAVYFCASGGTGRTEAFFGQGTRLTVV.

This clone has a single count. The chain combines TRBV4-3 with TRBJ1-2; TRBD1 might be the D (6 bases). The CDR3 extends over 14 amino acids. Trimming took off 0 bases at V and 6 bases at J, with 11 bases between the two ends. Germline CDR1 is LGHNA and CDR2 is YSLEER. The CDR3 loop reads CASSQEGAADGYTF. The CDR3, as DNA: TGCGCCAGCAGCCAAGAGGGGGCGGCAGATGGCTACACCTTC.

J is TRBJ2-3 and V is TRBV4-2; D is unresolved. Germline V lookup: CDR1 LGHNA, CDR2 YNFKEQ. This CDR3 spans 16 amino acids. The V end was cut by 4 bases, the J end by 4 bases, with 18 bases between. The CDR3 sequence is CASSPSLTERADTQYF. CDR3 nucleotides: TGTGCCAGCAGCCCCTCCCTTACGGAGAGAGCAGATACGCAGTATTTT.

This clone came up a few times. The chain recombines TRBV3-1 (or the pseudogene TRBV3-2) with TRBJ2-3, with D perhaps TRBD2 (6 bases). The CDR3 is made up of 15 amino acids. Trimming took off 5 bases at V and 0 bases at J, with 12 bases between the two ends. Looked up from germline, CDR1 is LGHDT and CDR2 is YNNKEL (reference sequence). The DNA for the CDR3 is TGTGCCAGCAGCACCCCCGGGACTAGCACAGATACGCAGTATTTT. Protein sequence: CASSTPGTSTDTQYF.

The genes are TRBV11-3 and TRBJ2-1, with 11 bases aligning to TRBD2. The V gene end was trimmed by 5 bases and the J gene end by 5 bases; junction bases not matched to a gene: 8. Germline CDR1 and CDR2: SGHNT and YENEEA. This CDR3 is 16 amino acids long. The CDR3 loop is CASSPTLAGGNNEQFF. In DNA form, the CDR3 reads TGTGCCAGCAGCCCGACGCTAGCGGGGGGAAACAATGAGCAGTTCTTC.